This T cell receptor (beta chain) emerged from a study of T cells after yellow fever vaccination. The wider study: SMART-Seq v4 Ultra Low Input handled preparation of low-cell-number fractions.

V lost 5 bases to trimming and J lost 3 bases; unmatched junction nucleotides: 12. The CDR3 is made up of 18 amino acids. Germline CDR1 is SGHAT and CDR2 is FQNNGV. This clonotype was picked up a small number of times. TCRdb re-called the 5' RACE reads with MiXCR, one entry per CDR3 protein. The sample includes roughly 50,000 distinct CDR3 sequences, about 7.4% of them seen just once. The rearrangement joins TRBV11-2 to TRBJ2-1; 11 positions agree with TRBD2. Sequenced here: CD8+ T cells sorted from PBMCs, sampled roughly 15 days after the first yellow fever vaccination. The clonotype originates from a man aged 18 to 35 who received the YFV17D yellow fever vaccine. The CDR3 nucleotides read TGTGCCAGCAGCCTCCCTCTAGCGGGGGGTCCTTTCTACAATGAGCAGTTCTTC. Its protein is CASSLPLAGGPFYNEQFF.